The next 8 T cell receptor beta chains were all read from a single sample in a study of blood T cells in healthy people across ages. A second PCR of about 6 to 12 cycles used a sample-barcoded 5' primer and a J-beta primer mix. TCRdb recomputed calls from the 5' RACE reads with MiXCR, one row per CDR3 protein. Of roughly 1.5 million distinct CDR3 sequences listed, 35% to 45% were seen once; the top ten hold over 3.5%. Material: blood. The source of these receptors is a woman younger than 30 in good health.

Here the CDR3 reads CASNRDRAGANVLTF. CDR3 bases: TGTGCCAGCAATAGAGACAGGGCTGGGGCCAACGTCCTGACTTTC. The genes are TRBV6-4 and TRBJ2-6; 7 bases align to TRBD1. The CDR3 contains 15 residues. CDR1 is MRHNA and CDR2 is SNTAGT in the germline V gene. Trimming removed 7 bases from V and 2 bases from J; junction bases left unmatched: 5.

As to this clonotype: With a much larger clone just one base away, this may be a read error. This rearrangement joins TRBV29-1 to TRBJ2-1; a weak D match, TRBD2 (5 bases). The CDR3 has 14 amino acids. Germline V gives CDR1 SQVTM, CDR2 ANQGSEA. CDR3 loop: CSAEGRNSYNEQFF. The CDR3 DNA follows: TGCAGCGCTGAAGGGAGAAACTCCTACAATGAGCAGTTCTTC.

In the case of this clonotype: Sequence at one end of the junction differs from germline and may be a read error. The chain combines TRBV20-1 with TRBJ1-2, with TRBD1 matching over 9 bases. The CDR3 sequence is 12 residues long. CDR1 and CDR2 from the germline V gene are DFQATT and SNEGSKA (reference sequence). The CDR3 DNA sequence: TGCAGTGTTAGACAGGGGGGCTATGGCTACACCTTC. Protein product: CSVRQGGYGYTF.

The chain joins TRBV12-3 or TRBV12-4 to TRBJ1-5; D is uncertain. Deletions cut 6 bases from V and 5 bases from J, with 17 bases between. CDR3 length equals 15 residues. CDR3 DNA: TGTGCCAGCAGGGACGGGAGGGTGAGTGATCAGCCCCAGCATTTT. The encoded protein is CASRDGRVSDQPQHF.

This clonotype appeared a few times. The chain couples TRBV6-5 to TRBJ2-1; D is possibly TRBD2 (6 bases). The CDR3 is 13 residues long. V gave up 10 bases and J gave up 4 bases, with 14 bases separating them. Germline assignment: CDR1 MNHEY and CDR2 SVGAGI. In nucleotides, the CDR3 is TGTGCCACATCACGTAGCGGATACAATGAGCAGTTCTTC. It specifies CATSRSGYNEQFF.

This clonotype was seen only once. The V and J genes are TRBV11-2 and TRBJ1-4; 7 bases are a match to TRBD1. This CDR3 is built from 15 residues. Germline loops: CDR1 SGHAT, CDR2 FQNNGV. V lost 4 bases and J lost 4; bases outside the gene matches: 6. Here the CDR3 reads CASSSWTGGNEKLFF. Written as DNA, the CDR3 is TGTGCCAGCAGCTCTTGGACAGGCGGTAATGAAAAACTGTTTTTT.

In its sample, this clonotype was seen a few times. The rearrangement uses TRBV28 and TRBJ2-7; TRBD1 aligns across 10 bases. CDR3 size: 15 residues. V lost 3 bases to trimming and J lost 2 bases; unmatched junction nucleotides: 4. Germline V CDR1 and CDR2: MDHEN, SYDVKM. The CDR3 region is CASSLTGGGTYEQYF. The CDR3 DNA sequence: TGTGCCAGCAGTTTGACAGGGGGCGGCACCTACGAGCAGTACTTC. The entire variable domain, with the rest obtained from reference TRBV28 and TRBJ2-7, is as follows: DVKVTQSSRYLVKRTGEKVFLECVQDMDHENMFWYRQDPGLGLRLIYFSYDVKMKEKGDIPEGYSVSREKKERFSLILESASTNQTSMYLCASSLTGGGTYEQYFGPGTRLTVT.

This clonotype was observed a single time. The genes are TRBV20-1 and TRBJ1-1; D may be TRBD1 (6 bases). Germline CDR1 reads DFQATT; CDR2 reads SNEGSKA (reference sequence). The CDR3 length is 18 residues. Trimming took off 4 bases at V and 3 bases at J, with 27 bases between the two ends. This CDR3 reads CSAILESRVTGQYTEAFF. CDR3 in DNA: TGCAGTGCTATATTAGAGAGCCGGGTGACTGGACAGTACACTGAAGCTTTCTTT.